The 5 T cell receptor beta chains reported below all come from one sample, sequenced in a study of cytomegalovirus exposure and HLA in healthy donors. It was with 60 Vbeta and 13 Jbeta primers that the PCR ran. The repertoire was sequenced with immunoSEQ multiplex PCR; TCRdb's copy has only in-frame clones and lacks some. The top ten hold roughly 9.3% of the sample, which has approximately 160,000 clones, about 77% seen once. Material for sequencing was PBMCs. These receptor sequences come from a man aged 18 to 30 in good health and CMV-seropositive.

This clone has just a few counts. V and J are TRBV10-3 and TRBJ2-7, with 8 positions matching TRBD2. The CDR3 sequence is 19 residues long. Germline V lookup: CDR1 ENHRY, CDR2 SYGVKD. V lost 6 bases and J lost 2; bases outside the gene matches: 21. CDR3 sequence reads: CAISPKAGTSGGAPYEQYF. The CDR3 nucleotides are TGTGCCATCAGCCCAAAAGCCGGGACTAGTGGGGGGGCCCCCTACGAGCAGTACTTC.

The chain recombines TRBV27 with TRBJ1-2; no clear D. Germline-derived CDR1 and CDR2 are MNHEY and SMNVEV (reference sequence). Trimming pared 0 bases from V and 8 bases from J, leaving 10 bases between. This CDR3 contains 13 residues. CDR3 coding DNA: TGTGCCAGCAGTTTATCCCTCGGAGGGGGCTACACCTTC. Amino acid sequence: CASSLSLGGGYTF.

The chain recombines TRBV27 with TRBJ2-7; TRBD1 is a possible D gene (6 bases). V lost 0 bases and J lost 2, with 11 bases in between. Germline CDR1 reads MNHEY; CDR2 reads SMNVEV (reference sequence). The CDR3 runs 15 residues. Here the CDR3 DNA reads TGTGCCAGCAGTTTATCGTTGGGGGCAACCTACGAGCAGTACTTC. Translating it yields CASSLSLGATYEQYF.

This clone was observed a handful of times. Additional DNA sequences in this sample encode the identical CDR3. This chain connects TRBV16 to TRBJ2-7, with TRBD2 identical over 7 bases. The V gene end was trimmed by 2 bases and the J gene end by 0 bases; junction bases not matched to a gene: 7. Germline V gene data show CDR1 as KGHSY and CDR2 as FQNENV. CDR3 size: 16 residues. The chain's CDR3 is CASSQRSGESSYEQYF. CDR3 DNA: TGTGCCAGCAGCCAAAGGAGCGGGGAAAGCTCCTACGAGCAGTACTTC.

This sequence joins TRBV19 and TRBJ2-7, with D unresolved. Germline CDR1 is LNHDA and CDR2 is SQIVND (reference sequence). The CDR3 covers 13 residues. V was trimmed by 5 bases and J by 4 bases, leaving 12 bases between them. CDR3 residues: CASSSLVGYEQYF. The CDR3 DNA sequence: TGTGCCAGTAGTTCTCTAGTCGGGTACGAGCAGTACTTC.